The 23 T cell receptor beta chains below all came from one sample that was sequenced in a study of cytomegalovirus exposure and HLA in healthy donors. Primers: 60 Vbeta forward and 13 Jbeta reverse. Clones were sequenced by immunoSEQ multiplex PCR, and TCRdb holds only the in-frame ones, with some missing. The profile shows some 150,000 clones, 75% to 90% of them singletons. The material sequenced was PBMCs. These receptors were taken from a man aged 35-49 years in good health and CMV-seronegative.

The DNA of the CDR3 is TGTGCCAGCAGTGAGGTGGGGGGGCCGAAGAATGAGCAGTTCTTC. It translates to CASSEVGGPKNEQFF. The chain joins TRBV6-4 to TRBJ2-1, with D perhaps TRBD2 (7 bases). V shed 3 bases and J shed 7 bases, with 16 bases lying between them. The CDR3 extends over 15 amino acids. Germline CDR1 is MRHNA and CDR2 is SNTAGT.

The CDR3 DNA reads as TGTGCCATCAGTGAGGAGGGACAGGGGGGTAATGGCTACACCTTC. Protein product: CAISEEGQGGNGYTF. The rearrangement links TRBV10-3 to TRBJ1-2; 11 bases agree with TRBD1. Germline CDR1 reads ENHRY; CDR2 reads SYGVKD. The V gene end was trimmed by 2 bases and the J gene end by 6 bases; junction bases not matched to a gene: 5. The CDR3 consists of 15 residues.

The rearrangement uses TRBV18 and TRBJ2-5; D might be TRBD2 (5 bases). The ends were cut back, 0 bases at V and 5 bases at J, with 10 bases in the middle. The CDR3 is 14 amino acids. The germline CDR1 and CDR2 sequences are KGHSH and LQKENI. The CDR3 sequence: CASSPPLRRETQYF. DNA for the CDR3: TGTGCCAGCTCACCACCATTGAGGAGGGAGACCCAGTACTTC.

The chain couples TRBV9 to TRBJ2-5; TRBD1 might be the D (6 bases). Germline-derived CDR1 and CDR2 are SGDLS and YYNGEE. Trimming took off 6 bases at V and 2 bases at J, with 17 bases between the two ends. The CDR3 consists of 15 residues. Written as DNA, the CDR3 is TGTGCCAGCACCAGGGGACCCGGAGGTCAAGAGACCCAGTACTTC. Protein: CASTRGPGGQETQYF.

V is TRBV5-1 and J is TRBJ2-3; 14 nucleotides align to TRBD2. There are 16 residues in the CDR3. In germline, CDR1 is SGHRS, CDR2 YFSETQ. Trimming cost V 4 bases and J 6 bases; bases outside gene matches: 7. The CDR3 coding sequence is TGCGCCAGCAGCGTAAGACTAGCGGGAGGGTCGGATACGCAGTATTTT. Its translation: CASSVRLAGGSDTQYF. Full variable domain (rest looked up from reference TRBV5-1 and TRBJ2-3): KAGVTQTPRYLIKTRGQQVTLSCSPISGHRSVSWYQQTPGQGLQFLFEYFSETQRNKGNFPGRFSGRQFSNSRSEMNVSTLELGDSALYLCASSVRLAGGSDTQYFGPGTRLTVL.

The chain recombines TRBV6-5 with TRBJ2-5; D gene unclear. The DNA end favors TRBJ2-7, so the J call may be wrong. CDR1 and CDR2 (germline): MNHEY, SVGAGI. The CDR3 is 14 amino acids. The CDR3 loop is CASSYSVYSYEQYF. The CDR3 region has the DNA TGTGCCAGCAGTTACTCTGTCTACTCCTACGAGCAGTACTTC.

Points on this clone: Sequence at one end of the junction differs from germline and may be a read error. The rearrangement uses TRBV7-7 and TRBJ2-7, with 8 bases aligning to TRBD2. This CDR3 has 14 residues. Germline loops: CDR1 SSHAT, CDR2 FNYEAQ (reference sequence). The chain's CDR3 is CASSLGLDSYEQYF. CDR3 sequence (DNA): TGTGCTAGCAGCTTGGGACTAGACTCCTACGAGCAGTACTTC.

CDR3 bases: TGTGCCAGCAGCCCACGTTCAGGGCAGCCTTACGAGCAGTACTTC. Amino acid sequence: CASSPRSGQPYEQYF. The chain has TRBV7-2 and TRBJ2-7; TRBD1 might be the D (5 bases). V gave up 5 bases and J gave up 4 bases, with 18 bases separating them. Germline loops: CDR1 SGHTA, CDR2 FQGNSA. This CDR3 has 15 residues. Looking up the rest from reference TRBV7-2 and TRBJ2-7 gives the full variable domain: GAGVSQSPSNKVTEKGKDVELRCDPISGHTALYWYRQSLGQGLEFLIYFQGNSAPDKSGLPSDRFSAERTGGSVSTLTIQRTQQEDSAVYLCASSPRSGQPYEQYFGPGTRLTVT.

This clone has a single count. The gene calls are TRBV28 and TRBJ2-1, with 9 bases lining up with TRBD1. This CDR3 contains 14 residues. From germline, CDR1 is MDHEN and CDR2 SYDVKM. The V segment lost 4 bases and the J segment 6 bases; nucleotides outside the gene matches: 4. Here the CDR3 DNA reads TGTGCCAGCAGTTGGGACAGGGTAATCAATGAGCAGTTCTTC. Protein: CASSWDRVINEQFF.

This clone was observed once. The V and J genes are TRBV2 and TRBJ2-7; the match to TRBD1 covers 8 bases. There are 12 residues in the CDR3. The germline V gene has CDR1 SNHLY and CDR2 FYNNEI. V dropped 9 bases and J dropped 1; count of bases not matched to a gene: 2. The CDR3 sequence: CASWDRSYEQYF. CDR3 in DNA: TGTGCCAGTTGGGACAGGTCCTACGAGCAGTACTTC.

V gene TRBV4-1 combines with J gene TRBJ1-5; TRBD1 might be the D (6 bases). The CDR3 loop spans 15 amino acids. CDR1 is MGHRA, CDR2 YSYEKL, per germline. The germline V and J ends were trimmed by 4 bases and 6 bases, with 16 bases remaining between them. The CDR3 coding sequence is TGCGCCAGCAGCCGTAGTATAGGGGGTGGTCAGCCCCAGCATTTT. Translating gives CASSRSIGGGQPQHF.

The genes are TRBV7-9 and TRBJ2-5; the match to TRBD2 covers 7 bases. V was clipped by 3 bases and J by 3 bases; unmatched bases: 10. The length of the CDR3 is 16 residues. From germline, CDR1 is SEHNR and CDR2 FQNEAQ (reference sequence). CDR3 nucleotides: TGTGCCAGCAGCTTCTCAGCGGAAGCGGGAAAAGAGACCCAGTACTTC. Protein sequence: CASSFSAEAGKETQYF.

The chain couples TRBV19 to TRBJ2-5; TRBD1 is a possible D gene (6 bases). The CDR3 extends over 13 amino acids. Per germline, CDR1 LNHDA and CDR2 SQIVND (reference sequence). V was shortened by 5 bases and J by 5 bases, with 12 bases between the two germline ends. The CDR3: CASSASGAETQYF. CDR3 DNA sequence: TGTGCCAGTAGTGCGTCAGGGGCTGAGACCCAGTACTTC.

The CDR3 DNA is TGTGCCAGCAGCCCGGGCCTTAGGGCAGCTAGCGAGTACTTC. It encodes CASSPGLRAASEYF. The chain couples TRBV5-6 to TRBJ2-7; D may be TRBD2 (6 bases). Looked up from germline, CDR1 is SGHDT and CDR2 is YYEEEE. The V end lost 4 bases, the J end lost 11 bases, and 22 bases lay between the germline ends. The CDR3 totals 14 residues.

This clone was counted between two and nine times. The chain is built from TRBV12-5 and TRBJ2-1; 11 bases are shared with TRBD2. The germline V gene encodes CDR1 LGHNT and CDR2 FRNRAP. The CDR3 spans 16 residues. The J segment lost 9 bases and the V segment lost 3 bases, leaving 10 bases of the junction unmatched. The CDR3 here is CASGFLTSGSYGEQFF. CDR3 bases: TGTGCTAGTGGTTTCCTCACTAGCGGGAGTTATGGTGAGCAGTTCTTC. Full variable domain (missing parts from reference TRBV12-5 and TRBJ2-1): DARVTQTPRHKVTEMGQEVTMRCQPILGHNTVFWYRQTMMQGLELLAYFRNRAPLDDSGMPKDRFSAEMPDATLATLKIQPSEPRDSAVYFCASGFLTSGSYGEQFFGPGTRLTVL.

The rearrangement joins TRBV10-1 to TRBJ1-5, with D perhaps matching TRBD1 (6 bases). Germline assignment: CDR1 WNHNN and CDR2 SYGVQD (reference sequence). The V and J ends lost 8 bases and 4 bases respectively, with 27 bases between them. The CDR3 is made up of 18 amino acids. CDR3 sequence: CASGRRGPLGHCNQPQHF. In nucleotides, the CDR3 is TGCGCCAGCGGGCGTCGAGGACCGTTGGGACATTGTAATCAGCCCCAGCATTTT.

The gene calls are TRBV5-1 and TRBJ2-5; D remains unclear. Germline CDR1 and CDR2: SGHRS and YFSETQ. The CDR3 spans 13 residues. V gave up 0 bases and J gave up 3 bases, with 6 bases separating them. The CDR3 DNA reads TGCGCCAGCAGCTTGGGCTCGGAAGAGACCCAGTACTTC. This gives the protein CASSLGSEETQYF.

The V call is TRBV4-1, the J call TRBJ1-4; 7 bases are shared with TRBD1. The J segment lost 6 bases and the V segment lost 2 bases, leaving 6 bases of the junction unmatched. The CDR3 extends over 15 amino acids. Germline values: CDR1 MGHRA, CDR2 YSYEKL. In DNA form, the CDR3 reads TGCGCCAGCAGCCAACGACAGGGTGAGGATGAAAAACTGTTTTTT. Its translation: CASSQRQGEDEKLFF.

V and J are TRBV11-2 and TRBJ2-7; no reliable D call. There are 15 residues in the CDR3. The ends were cut back, 1 base at V and 3 bases at J, with 13 bases in the middle. CDR1 is SGHAT, CDR2 FQNNGV, per germline. CDR3 nucleotide sequence: TGTGCCAGCAGCTTAGGCAACAGTCTTTACTACGAGCAGTACTTC. Its protein is CASSLGNSLYYEQYF.

V usage is TRBV9 and J usage is TRBJ2-5, with a tentative D call TRBD2 (6 bases). The end of the DNA aligns better with TRBJ2-7, so the J call may be wrong. CDR1 and CDR2 (germline): SGDLS, YYNGEE. This CDR3 has 14 amino acids. CDR3 in amino acids: CASSVAGASYEQYF. The CDR3 DNA follows: TGTGCCAGCAGCGTAGCGGGAGCCTCCTACGAGCAGTACTTC.

The rearrangement links TRBV7-2 to TRBJ1-5; D uncertain. There are 16 residues in the CDR3. Trimming shortened V by 0 bases and J by 3 bases, and 12 bases separated the two germline ends. The germline CDR1 and CDR2 sequences are SGHTA and FQGNSA. CDR3 bases: TGTGCCAGCAGCTTAGCGGCGGGCTGGGACAATCAGCCCCAGCATTTT. Protein product: CASSLAAGWDNQPQHF. The complete variable domain, with remaining parts taken from reference TRBV7-2 and TRBJ1-5, reads GAGVSQSPSNKVTEKGKDVELRCDPISGHTALYWYRQSLGQGLEFLIYFQGNSAPDKSGLPSDRFSAERTGGSVSTLTIQRTQQEDSAVYLCASSLAAGWDNQPQHFGDGTRLSIL.

The rearrangement links TRBV5-1 to TRBJ1-2, with 8 bases that match TRBD1. Per the germline V gene, CDR1 is SGHRS and CDR2 is YFSETQ. V lost 4 bases to trimming and J lost 7 bases; unmatched junction nucleotides: 9. This CDR3 is 14 amino acids long. CDR3 in amino acids: CASSERQGLGGYTF. CDR3 DNA sequence: TGCGCCAGCAGCGAGCGACAGGGGTTGGGTGGCTACACCTTC.

Here the CDR3 reads CASSSPSGAYNSPLHF. CDR3 DNA: TGTGCCAGCAGTTCTCCCTCGGGAGCTTATAATTCACCCCTCCACTTT. The rearrangement joins TRBV6-5 to TRBJ1-6; no clear D gene. The CDR3 has 16 amino acids. Per germline, CDR1 MNHEY and CDR2 SVGAGI. Trimming removed 4 bases at V and 4 bases at J, with 14 bases between.